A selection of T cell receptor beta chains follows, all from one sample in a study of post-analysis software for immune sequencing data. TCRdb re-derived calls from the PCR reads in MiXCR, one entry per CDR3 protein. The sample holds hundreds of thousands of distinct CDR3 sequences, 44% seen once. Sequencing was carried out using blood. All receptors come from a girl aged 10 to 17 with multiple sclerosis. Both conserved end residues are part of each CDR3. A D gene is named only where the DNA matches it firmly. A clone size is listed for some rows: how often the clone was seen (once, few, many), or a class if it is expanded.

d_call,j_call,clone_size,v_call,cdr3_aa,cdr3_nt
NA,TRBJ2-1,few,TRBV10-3,CAISDYNEQFF,TGTGCCATCAGTGACTACAATGAGCAGTTCTTC
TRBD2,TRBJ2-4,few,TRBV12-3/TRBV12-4,CASTNFGTMGIQYF,TGTGCCAGCACCAACTTTGGGACTATGGGTATTCAGTACTTC
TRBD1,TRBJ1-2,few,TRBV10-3,CAISGGQGEGYTF,TGTGCCATCAGTGGTGGACAGGGGGAAGGCTACACCTTC
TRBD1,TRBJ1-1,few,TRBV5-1,CASSSGQEKAFF,TGCGCCAGCAGCTCAGGACAGGAAAAAGCTTTCTTT
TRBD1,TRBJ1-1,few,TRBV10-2,CASRDTGEWTEAFF,TGCGCCAGCAGGGATACAGGGGAATGGACTGAAGCTTTCTTT
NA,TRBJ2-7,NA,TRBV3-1,CASSSDKNYEQYF,TGTGCCAGCAGTTCAGACAAGAACTACGAGCAGTACTTC
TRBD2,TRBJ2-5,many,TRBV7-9,CATRGSGNEETQYF,TGTGCCACCCGGGGTAGCGGGAATGAAGAGACCCAGTACTTC
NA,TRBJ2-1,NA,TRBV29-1,CSVEVRGSYNEQFF,TGCAGCGTTGAAGTGCGGGGATCCTACAATGAGCAGTTCTTC
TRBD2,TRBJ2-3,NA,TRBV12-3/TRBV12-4,CASGRGLGSTQYF,TGTGCCAGCGGGAGGGGACTGGGGTCGACGCAGTATTTT
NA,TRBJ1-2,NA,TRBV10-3,CAIRRLGPYGYTF,TGTGCCATCAGGAGACTAGGCCCCTATGGCTACACCTTC
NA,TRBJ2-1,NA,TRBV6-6,CASSYLGAADEQFF,TGTGCCAGCAGTTACTTGGGGGCCGCGGATGAGCAGTTCTTC
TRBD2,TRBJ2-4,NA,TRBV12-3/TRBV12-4,CASTRKVASGDKNIQYF,TGTGCCAGCACCCGAAAGGTGGCTAGCGGGGACAAAAACATTCAGTACTTC
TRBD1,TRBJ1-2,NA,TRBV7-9,CASSSTGTGYTF,TGTGCCAGCAGCTCGACAGGGACCGGCTACACCTTC
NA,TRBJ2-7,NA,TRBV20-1,CSTSGRSYEQYF,TGCAGTACATCCGGACGGTCCTACGAGCAGTACTTC
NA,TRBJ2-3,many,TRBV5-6,CASSLLLFRQTDTQYF,TGTGCCAGCAGCTTACTTCTTTTTCGACAGACAGATACGCAGTATTTT
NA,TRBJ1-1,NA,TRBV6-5,CASQGHSTNTEAFF,TGTGCCAGCCAGGGGCATTCCACGAACACTGAAGCTTTCTTT
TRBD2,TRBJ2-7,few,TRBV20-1,CSARGPNGRAYEQYF,TGCAGTGCTAGAGGTCCCAACGGGAGGGCGTACGAGCAGTACTTC
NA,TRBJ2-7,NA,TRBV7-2,CASSTRLGERYF,TGTGCCAGCAGCACCCGACTAGGCGAAAGGTACTTC
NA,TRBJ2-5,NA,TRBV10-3,CAISFGTGVGETQYF,TGTGCCATCAGCTTCGGAACCGGAGTAGGAGAGACCCAGTACTTC
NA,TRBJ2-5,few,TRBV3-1,CASSQDSAQETQYF,TGTGCCAGCAGCCAAGATTCGGCGCAAGAGACCCAGTACTTC
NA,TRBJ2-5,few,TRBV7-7,CASSLAGASQETQYF,TGTGCCAGCAGCTTGGCGGGGGCCTCACAAGAGACCCAGTACTTC
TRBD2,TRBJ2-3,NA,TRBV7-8,CASSSLAGGVTDTQYF,TGTGCCAGCAGCTCCCTAGCGGGGGGGGTCACAGATACGCAGTATTTT
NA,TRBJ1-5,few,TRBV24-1,CATSDPTNAGSGNNQPQHF,TGTGCCACCAGTGATCCCACCAACGCCGGGTCCGGGAACAATCAGCCCCAGCATTTT
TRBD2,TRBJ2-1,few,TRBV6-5,CASSLGGWETYNEQFF,TGTGCCAGCAGTTTGGGGGGGTGGGAAACCTACAATGAGCAGTTCTTC
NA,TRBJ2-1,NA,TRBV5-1,CASSITGLNEQFF,TGCGCCAGCAGCATAACAGGGTTAAATGAGCAGTTCTTC
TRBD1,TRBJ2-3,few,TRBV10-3,CAISGQGTTSTDTQYF,TGTGCCATCAGTGGACAGGGGACCACTAGCACAGATACGCAGTATTTT
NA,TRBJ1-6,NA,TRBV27,CASSLSSPAGPKALHF,TGTGCCAGCAGTTTATCAAGCCCGGCCGGGCCAAAGGCCCTCCACTTT
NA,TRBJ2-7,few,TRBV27,CASSPRIRSYEQYF,TGTGCCAGCAGCCCTCGGATCCGATCCTACGAGCAGTACTTC
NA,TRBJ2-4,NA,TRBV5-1,CASSPPVGLHIQYF,TGCGCCAGCAGCCCTCCAGTTGGGCTCCACATTCAGTACTTC
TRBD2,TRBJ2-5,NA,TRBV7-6,CASGTSPQETQYF,TGTGCCAGCGGGACTAGCCCACAAGAGACCCAGTACTTC
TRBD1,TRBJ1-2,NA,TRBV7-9,CASSLDRGRINGYTF,TGTGCCAGCAGCTTAGACAGGGGGCGCATCAATGGCTACACCTTC
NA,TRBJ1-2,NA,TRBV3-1,CASSQETAGYTF,TGTGCCAGCAGCCAGGAAACAGCCGGCTACACCTTC
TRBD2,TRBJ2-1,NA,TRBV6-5,CASSSTSGRASYNEQFF,TGTGCCAGCAGTTCGACTAGCGGGAGGGCCTCCTACAATGAGCAGTTCTTC
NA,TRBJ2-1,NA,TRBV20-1,CSTAGPYNEQFF,TGCAGTACCGCGGGGCCATACAATGAGCAGTTCTTC
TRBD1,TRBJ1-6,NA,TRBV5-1,CASSLQGAGNSPLHF,TGCGCCAGCAGCTTGCAGGGGGCGGGGAATTCACCCCTCCACTTT
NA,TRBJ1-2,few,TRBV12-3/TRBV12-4,CASSWGGGGYTF,TGTGCCAGCAGTTGGGGGGGAGGTGGCTACACCTTC
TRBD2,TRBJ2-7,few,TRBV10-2,CASSEILRLAGSSYEQYF,TGCGCCAGCAGTGAGATACTGAGACTAGCGGGAAGCTCCTACGAGCAGTACTTC
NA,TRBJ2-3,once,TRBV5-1,CAGSLGRYTDTQYF,TGCGCCGGCAGCTTGGGCAGGTACACAGATACGCAGTATTTT
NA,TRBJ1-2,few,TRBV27,CASTQTPGPLHGYTF,TGTGCCAGCACTCAGACCCCAGGACCTCTTCATGGCTACACCTTC
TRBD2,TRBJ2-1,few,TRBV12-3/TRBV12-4,CASLPGLAEGEQFF,TGTGCCAGCCTCCCCGGGCTAGCGGAAGGTGAGCAGTTCTTC
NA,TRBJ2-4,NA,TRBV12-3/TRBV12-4,CASSRGRQTRNIQYF,TGTGCCAGCAGTCGCGGTCGGCAGACGCGAAACATTCAGTACTTC
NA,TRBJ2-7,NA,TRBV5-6,CASSDAGASYEQYF,TGTGCCAGCAGCGACGCCGGGGCATCCTACGAGCAGTACTTC
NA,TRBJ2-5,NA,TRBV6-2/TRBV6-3,CASSVAETQYF,TGTGCCAGCAGCGTCGCGGAGACCCAGTACTTC
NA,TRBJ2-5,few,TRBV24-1,CATSDLRFAGQETQYF,TGTGCCACCAGTGATTTGCGTTTCGCCGGACAAGAGACCCAGTACTTC
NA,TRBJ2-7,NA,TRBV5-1,CASSPGQPDEQYF,TGCGCCAGCAGCCCCGGTCAACCCGACGAGCAGTACTTC
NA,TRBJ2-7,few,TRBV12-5,CASPESYVAYEQYF,TGTGCTAGTCCTGAGAGCTATGTCGCCTACGAGCAGTACTTC
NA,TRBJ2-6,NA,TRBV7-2,CASSLNGAATTSGANVLTF,TGTGCCAGCAGCCTAAACGGGGCCGCCACGACCTCTGGGGCCAACGTCCTGACTTTC
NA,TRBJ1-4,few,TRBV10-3,CAISPFGADQIGKLFF,TGTGCCATCAGTCCTTTTGGGGCAGACCAAATCGGGAAACTGTTTTTT
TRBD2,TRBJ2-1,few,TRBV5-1,CASSLPTVTSGLYNEQFF,TGCGCCAGCAGCTTACCGACCGTCACTAGCGGCTTGTACAATGAGCAGTTCTTC
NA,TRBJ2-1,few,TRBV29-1,CSVVGGQDNGQFF,TGCAGCGTTGTCGGGGGGCAGGACAATGGGCAGTTCTTC
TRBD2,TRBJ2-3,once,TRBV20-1,CSARVVASGGTDAQYF,TGCAGTGCTAGAGTGGTAGCTAGCGGGGGAACAGATGCGCAGTATTTT
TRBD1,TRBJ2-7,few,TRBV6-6,CASRRDRSSYEQYF,TGTGCCAGCAGACGGGACAGAAGCTCCTACGAGCAGTACTTC
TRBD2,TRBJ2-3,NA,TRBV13,CASSLLLAGVSTDTQYF,TGTGCCAGCAGCTTACTCCTAGCGGGAGTCAGCACAGATACGCAGTATTTT